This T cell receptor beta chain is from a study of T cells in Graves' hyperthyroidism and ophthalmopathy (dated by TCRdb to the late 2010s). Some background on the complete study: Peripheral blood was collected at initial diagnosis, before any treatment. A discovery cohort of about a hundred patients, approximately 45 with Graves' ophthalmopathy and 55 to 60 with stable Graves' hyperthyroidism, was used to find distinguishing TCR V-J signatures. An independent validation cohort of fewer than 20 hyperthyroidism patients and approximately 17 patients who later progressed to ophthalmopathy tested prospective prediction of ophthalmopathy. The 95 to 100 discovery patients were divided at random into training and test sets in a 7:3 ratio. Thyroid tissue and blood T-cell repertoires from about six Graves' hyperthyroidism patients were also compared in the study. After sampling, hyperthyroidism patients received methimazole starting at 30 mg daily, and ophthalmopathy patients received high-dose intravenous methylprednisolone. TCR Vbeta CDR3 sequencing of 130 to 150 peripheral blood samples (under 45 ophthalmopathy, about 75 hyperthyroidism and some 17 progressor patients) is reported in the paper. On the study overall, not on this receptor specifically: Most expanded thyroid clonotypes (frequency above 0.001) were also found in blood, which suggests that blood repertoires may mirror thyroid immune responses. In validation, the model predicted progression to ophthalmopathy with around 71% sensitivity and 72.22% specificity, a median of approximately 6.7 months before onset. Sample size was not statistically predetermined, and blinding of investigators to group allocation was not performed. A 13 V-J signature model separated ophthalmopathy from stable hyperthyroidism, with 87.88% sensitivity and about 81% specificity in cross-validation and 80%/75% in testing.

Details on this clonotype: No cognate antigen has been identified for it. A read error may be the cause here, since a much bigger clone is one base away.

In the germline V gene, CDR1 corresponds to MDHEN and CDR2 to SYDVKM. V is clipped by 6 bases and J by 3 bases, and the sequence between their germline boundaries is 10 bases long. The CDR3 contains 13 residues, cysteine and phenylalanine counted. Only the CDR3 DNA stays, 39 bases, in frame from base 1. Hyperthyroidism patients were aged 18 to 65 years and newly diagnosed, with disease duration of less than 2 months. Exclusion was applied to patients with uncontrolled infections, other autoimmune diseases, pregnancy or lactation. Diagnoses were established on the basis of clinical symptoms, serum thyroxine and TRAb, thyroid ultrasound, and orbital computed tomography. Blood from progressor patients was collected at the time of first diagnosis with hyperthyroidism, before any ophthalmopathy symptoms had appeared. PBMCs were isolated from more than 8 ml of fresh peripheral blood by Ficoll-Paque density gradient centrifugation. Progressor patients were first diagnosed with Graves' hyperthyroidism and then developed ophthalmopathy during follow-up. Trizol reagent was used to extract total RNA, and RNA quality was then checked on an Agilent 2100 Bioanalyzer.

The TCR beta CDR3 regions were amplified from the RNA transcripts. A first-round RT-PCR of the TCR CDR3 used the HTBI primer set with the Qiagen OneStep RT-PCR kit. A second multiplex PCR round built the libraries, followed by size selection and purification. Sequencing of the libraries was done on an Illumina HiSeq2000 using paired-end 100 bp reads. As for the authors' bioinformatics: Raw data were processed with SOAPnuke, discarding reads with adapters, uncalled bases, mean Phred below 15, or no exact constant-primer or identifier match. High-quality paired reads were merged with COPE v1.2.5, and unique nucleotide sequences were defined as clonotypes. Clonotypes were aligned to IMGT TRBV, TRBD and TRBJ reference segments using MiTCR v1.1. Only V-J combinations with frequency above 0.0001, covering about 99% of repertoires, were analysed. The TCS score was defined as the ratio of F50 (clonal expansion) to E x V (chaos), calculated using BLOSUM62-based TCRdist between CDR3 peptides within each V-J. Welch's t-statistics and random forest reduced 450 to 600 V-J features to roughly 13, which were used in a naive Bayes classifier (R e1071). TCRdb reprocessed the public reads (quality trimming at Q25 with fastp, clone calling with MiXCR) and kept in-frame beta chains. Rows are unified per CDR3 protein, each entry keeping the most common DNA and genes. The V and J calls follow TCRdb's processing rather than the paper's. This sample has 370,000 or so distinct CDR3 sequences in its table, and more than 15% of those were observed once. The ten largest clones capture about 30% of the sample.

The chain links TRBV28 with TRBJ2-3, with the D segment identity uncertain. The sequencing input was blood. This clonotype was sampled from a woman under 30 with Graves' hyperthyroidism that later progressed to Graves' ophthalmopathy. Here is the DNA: TGTGCCAGCAGCGCGATTTTGACAGATACGCAGTATTTT. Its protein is CASSAILTDTQYF.